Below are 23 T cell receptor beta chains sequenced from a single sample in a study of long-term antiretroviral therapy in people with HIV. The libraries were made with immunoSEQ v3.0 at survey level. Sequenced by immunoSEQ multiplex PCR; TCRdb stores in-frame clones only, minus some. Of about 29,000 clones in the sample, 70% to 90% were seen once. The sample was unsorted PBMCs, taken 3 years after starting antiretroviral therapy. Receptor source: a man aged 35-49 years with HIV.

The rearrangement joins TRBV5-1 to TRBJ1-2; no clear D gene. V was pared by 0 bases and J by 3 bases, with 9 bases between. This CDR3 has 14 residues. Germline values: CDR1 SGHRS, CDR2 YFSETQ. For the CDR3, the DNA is TGCGCCAGCAGCTTGGTTCCAGCCCACTATGGCTACACCTTC. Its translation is CASSLVPAHYGYTF.

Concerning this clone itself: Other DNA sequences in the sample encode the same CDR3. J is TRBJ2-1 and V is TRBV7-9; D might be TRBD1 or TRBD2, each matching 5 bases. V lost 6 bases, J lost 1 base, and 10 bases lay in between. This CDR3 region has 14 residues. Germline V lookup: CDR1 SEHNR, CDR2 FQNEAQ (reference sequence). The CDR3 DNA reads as TGTGCCAGCAGTCTGAGGGGATCCTACAATGAGCAGTTCTTC. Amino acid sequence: CASSLRGSYNEQFF.

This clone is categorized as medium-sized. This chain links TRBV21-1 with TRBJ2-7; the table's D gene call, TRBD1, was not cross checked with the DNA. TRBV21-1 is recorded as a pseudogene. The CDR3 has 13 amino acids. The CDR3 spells CASSRDKTYEQYF. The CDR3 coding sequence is TGTGCCAGCAGCAGGGACAAGACCTACGAGCAGTACTTC.

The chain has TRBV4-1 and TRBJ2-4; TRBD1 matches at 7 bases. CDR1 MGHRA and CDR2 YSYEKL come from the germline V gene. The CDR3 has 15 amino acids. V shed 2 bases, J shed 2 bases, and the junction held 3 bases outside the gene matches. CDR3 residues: CASSQPRGSKNIQYF. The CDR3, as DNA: TGCGCCAGCAGCCAACCCAGGGGGTCCAAAAACATTCAGTACTTC.

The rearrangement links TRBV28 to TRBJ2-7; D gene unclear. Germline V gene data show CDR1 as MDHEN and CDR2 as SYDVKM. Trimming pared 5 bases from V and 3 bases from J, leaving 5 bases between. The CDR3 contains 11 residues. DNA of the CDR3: TGTGCCAGCAGTCCCCTCTACGAGCAGTACTTC. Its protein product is CASSPLYEQYF.

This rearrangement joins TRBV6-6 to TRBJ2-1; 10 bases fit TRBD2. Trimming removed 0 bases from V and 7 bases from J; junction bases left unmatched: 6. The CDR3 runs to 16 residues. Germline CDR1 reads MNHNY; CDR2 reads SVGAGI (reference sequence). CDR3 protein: CASSYSASGSRNEQFF. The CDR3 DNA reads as TGTGCCAGCAGTTACTCGGCTAGCGGGAGTCGTAATGAGCAGTTCTTC.

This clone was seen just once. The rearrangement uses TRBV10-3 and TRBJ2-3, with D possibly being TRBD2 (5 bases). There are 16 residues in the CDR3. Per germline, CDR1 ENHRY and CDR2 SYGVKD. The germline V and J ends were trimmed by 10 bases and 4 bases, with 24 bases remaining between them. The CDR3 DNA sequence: TGTGCCACCTCGGGCCTGGTTGAGGGAGCGGCAGATACGCAGTATTTT. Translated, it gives CATSGLVEGAADTQYF.

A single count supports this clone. The CDR3 sequence is CASSLGLAGGPLTDTQYF. DNA for the CDR3: TGCGCCAGCAGCTTGGGGCTAGCGGGGGGACCGCTCACAGATACGCAGTATTTT. The chain combines TRBV5-1 with TRBJ2-3; TRBD2 matches at 11 bases. The V gene end was trimmed by 0 bases and the J gene end by 2 bases; junction bases not matched to a gene: 8. The V gene's germline CDR1 is SGHRS and CDR2 YFSETQ. This CDR3 is 18 amino acids long. The full variable domain, rest sourced from reference TRBV5-1 and TRBJ2-3, is KAGVTQTPRYLIKTRGQQVTLSCSPISGHRSVSWYQQTPGQGLQFLFEYFSETQRNKGNFPGRFSGRQFSNSRSEMNVSTLELGDSALYLCASSLGLAGGPLTDTQYFGPGTRLTVL.

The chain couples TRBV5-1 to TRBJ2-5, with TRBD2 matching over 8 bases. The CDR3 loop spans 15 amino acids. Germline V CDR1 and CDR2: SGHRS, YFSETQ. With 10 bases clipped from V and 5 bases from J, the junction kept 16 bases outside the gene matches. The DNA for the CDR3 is TGCGCCTCCCGGCCCACCGGGACTAGTACCGAGACCCAGTACTTC. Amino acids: CASRPTGTSTETQYF.

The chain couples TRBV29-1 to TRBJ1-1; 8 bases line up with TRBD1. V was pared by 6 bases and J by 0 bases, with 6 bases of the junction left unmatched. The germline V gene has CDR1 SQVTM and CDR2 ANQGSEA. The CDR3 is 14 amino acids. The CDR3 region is CSVAGTGMNTEAFF. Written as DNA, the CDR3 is TGCAGCGTAGCCGGGACAGGCATGAACACTGAAGCTTTCTTT.

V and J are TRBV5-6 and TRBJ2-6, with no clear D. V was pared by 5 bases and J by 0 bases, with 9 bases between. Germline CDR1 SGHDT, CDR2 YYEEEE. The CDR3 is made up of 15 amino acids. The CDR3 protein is CASSFWTSGANVLTF. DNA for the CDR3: TGTGCCAGCAGTTTTTGGACCTCTGGGGCCAACGTCCTGACTTTC.

The CDR3 coding sequence is TGCGCCAGCAGCTTGGCCGAAGGGATCGGGGAGCTGTTTTTT. Its translation is CASSLAEGIGELFF. The V gene is TRBV5-1, the J gene TRBJ2-2; D is unresolved. V was trimmed by 0 bases and J by 7 bases, leaving 10 bases between them. CDR3 length: 14 amino acids. The V gene's germline CDR1 is SGHRS and CDR2 YFSETQ.

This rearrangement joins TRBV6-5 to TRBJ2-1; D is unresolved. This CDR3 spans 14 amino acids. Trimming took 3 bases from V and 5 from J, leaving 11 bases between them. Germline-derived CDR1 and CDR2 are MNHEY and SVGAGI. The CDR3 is CASSYYDGHNEQFF. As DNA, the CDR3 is TGTGCCAGCAGTTATTACGACGGACACAATGAGCAGTTCTTC.

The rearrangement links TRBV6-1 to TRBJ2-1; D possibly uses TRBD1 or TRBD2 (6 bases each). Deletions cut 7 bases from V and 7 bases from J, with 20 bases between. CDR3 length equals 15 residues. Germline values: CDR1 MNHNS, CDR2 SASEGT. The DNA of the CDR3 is TGTGCCAGCACCATGACAGGCTCTGGGGGGAATGAGCAGTTCTTC. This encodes CASTMTGSGGNEQFF.

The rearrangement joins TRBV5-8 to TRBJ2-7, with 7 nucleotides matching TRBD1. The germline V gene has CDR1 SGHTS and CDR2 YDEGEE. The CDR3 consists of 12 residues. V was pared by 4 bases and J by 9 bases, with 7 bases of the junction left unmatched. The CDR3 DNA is TGTGCCAGCAGCCCGGACAGGCCCGGGCAGTACTTC. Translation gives CASSPDRPGQYF. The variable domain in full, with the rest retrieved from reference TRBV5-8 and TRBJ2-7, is EAGVTQSPTHLIKTRGQQATLRCSPISGHTSVYWYQQALGLGLQFLLWYDEGEERNRGNFPPRFSGRQFPNYSSELNVNALELEDSALYLCASSPDRPGQYFGPGTRLTVT.

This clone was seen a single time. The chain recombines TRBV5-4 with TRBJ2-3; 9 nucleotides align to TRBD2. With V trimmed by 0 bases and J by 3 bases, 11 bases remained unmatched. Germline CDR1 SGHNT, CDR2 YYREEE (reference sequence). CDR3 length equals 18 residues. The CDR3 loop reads CASSLAGVAGVGTDTQYF. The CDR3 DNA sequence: TGTGCCAGCAGCTTGGCGGGGGTAGCGGGAGTGGGAACAGATACGCAGTATTTT.

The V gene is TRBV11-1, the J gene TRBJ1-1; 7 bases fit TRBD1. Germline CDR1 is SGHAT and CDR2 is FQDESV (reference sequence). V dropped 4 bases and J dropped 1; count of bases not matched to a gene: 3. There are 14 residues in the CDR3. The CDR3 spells CASSSQGGNTEAFF. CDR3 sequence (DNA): TGTGCCAGCAGCTCCCAGGGGGGGAACACTGAAGCTTTCTTT.

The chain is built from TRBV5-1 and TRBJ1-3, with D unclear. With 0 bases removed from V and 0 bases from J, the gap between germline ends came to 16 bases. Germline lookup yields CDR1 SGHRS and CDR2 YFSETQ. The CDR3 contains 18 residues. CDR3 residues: CASSLGVDRANSGNTIYF. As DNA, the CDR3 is TGCGCCAGCAGCTTGGGGGTGGACCGTGCCAACTCTGGAAACACCATATATTTT.

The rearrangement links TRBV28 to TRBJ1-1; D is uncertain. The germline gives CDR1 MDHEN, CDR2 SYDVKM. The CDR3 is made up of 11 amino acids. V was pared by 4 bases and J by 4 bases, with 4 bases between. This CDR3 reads CASSWITEAFF. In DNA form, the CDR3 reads TGTGCCAGCAGTTGGATCACTGAAGCTTTCTTT.

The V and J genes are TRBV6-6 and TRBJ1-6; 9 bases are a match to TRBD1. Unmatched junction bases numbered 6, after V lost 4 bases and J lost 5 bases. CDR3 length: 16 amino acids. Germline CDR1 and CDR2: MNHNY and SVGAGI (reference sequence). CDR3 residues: CASSSPGQGNNSPLHF. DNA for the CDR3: TGTGCCAGCAGTTCCCCGGGACAGGGAAATAATTCACCCCTCCACTTT.

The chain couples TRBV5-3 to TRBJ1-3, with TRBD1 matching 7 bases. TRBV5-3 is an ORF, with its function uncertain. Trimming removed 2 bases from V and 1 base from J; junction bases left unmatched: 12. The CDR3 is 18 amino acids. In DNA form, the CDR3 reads TGTGCCAGAAGCTTTGTGAGGGGGCGACCGGGATCTGGAAACACCATATATTTT. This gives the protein CARSFVRGRPGSGNTIYF.

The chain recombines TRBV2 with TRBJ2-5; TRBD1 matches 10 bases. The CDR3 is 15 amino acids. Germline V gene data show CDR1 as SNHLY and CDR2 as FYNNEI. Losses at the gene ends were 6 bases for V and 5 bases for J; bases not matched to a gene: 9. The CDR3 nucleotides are TGTGCCAGCAGCCCCGACAGGGGGCTGCTGGAGACCCAGTACTTC. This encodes CASSPDRGLLETQYF. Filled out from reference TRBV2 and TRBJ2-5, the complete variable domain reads EPEVTQTPSHQVTQMGQEVILRCVPISNHLYFYWYRQILGQKVEFLVSFYNNEISEKSEIFDDQFSVERPDGSNFTLKIRSTKLEDSAMYFCASSPDRGLLETQYFGPGTRLLVL.

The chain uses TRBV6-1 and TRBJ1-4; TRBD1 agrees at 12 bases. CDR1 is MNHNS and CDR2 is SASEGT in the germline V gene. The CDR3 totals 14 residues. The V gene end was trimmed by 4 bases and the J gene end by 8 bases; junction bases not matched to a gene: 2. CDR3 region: CASSGGQGAEKLFF. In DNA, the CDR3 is TGTGCCAGCAGTGGGGGACAGGGGGCCGAAAAACTGTTTTTT.